These 2 T cell receptor beta chains share one sample of origin, sequenced in a study of regulatory T cells in long-lasting Graves disease. iRepertoire HTBI primers and Arm-PCR of CDR3 regions built TCR beta libraries. TCRdb reprocessed the multiplex PCR reads via MiXCR and lists one record per CDR3 protein. Counted here are hundreds of thousands of distinct CDR3 sequences, about 20% occurring once; the ten biggest clones make up around 13%. As for time point: persistent/refractory GD, antithyroid drugs over 5 years with positive TRAb. From RNA extracted from PBMCs, the TCR library was made. Source: peripheral blood mononuclear cells (PBMCs), taken when the disease was refractory, from a patient treated with antithyroid drugs. These receptor sequences come from a female donor with Graves disease.

A few counts support this clonotype. The chain couples TRBV27 to TRBJ2-2; 7 bases are a match to TRBD1. This CDR3 region has 15 residues. Germline CDR1 and CDR2: MNHEY and SMNVEV (reference sequence). V trimming: 4 bases; J trimming: 1 base; junction bases outside the gene matches: 3. The CDR3 protein is CASSWSGGNTGELFF. As DNA, the CDR3 is TGTGCCAGCAGTTGGTCAGGGGGGAACACCGGGGAGCTGTTTTTT.

This clonotype was seen at least ten times. J is TRBJ2-4 and V is TRBV2; D is ambiguous. The germline CDR1 and CDR2 sequences are SNHLY and FYNNEI. V lost 9 bases and J lost 0, with 6 bases in between. CDR3 length: 12 residues. The CDR3 region is CASRLAKNIQYF. The DNA of the CDR3 is TGTGCCAGTCGACTAGCCAAAAACATTCAGTACTTC.